The 6 T cell receptor beta chains listed next were all sequenced from one sample in a study of long-term antiretroviral therapy in people with HIV. Version v3.0 of the immunoSEQ assay ran at survey level. Generated by immunoSEQ multiplex PCR, the TCRdb table keeps only in-frame clones and is missing some. The repertoire holds 20,000 to 25,000 clones, with 70% to 80% as singletons. The input for sequencing was unsorted PBMCs, taken 4.1 years after starting antiretroviral therapy. Receptors originate from a woman in her forties with HIV.

The chain is built from TRBV13 and TRBJ1-3, with 7 bases aligning to TRBD1. The CDR3 is made up of 14 amino acids. The germline V gene encodes CDR1 PRHDT and CDR2 FYEKMQ (reference sequence). J was trimmed by 2 bases and V by 5 bases; bases with no gene match: 3. DNA of the CDR3: TGTGCCAGCAGCCGGACAGGACCTGGAAACACCATATATTTT. This sequence encodes CASSRTGPGNTIYF.

The V call is TRBV4-2, the J call TRBJ1-1; a possible D gene is TRBD1 (6 bases). Between the trimmed V and J ends, which lost 4 bases and 4 bases, there was a span of 19 bases. This CDR3 is built from 16 residues. CDR1 LGHNA and CDR2 YNFKEQ come from the germline V gene. As DNA, the CDR3 is TGTGCCAGCAGCCTGGGGGGGGGCCTAGGGAGCACTGAAGCTTTCTTT. Its translation: CASSLGGGLGSTEAFF.

The chain has TRBV10-2 and TRBJ1-5, with D tentatively TRBD1 (6 bases). Germline CDR1 is WSHSY and CDR2 is SAAADI. Trimming left V 5 bases short and J 7 bases short, with 15 bases between. The CDR3 runs 14 residues. The CDR3 loop reads CASSLTGSWQPQHF. Here the CDR3 DNA reads TGCGCCAGCAGTCTAACAGGGAGCTGGCAGCCCCAGCATTTT.

The chain joins TRBV2 to TRBJ2-1, with D tentatively TRBD1 (6 bases). V was pared by 3 bases and J by 9 bases, with 12 bases between. Germline V gene sequence: CDR1 SNHLY, CDR2 FYNNEI. The CDR3 spans 13 residues. The CDR3 DNA sequence: TGTGCCAGCAGTGAGGTAGCCAGGGGTGAGCAGTTCTTC. Amino acids: CASSEVARGEQFF.

The chain couples TRBV9 to TRBJ2-5, with D perhaps being TRBD1 or TRBD2 (5 bases each). Trimming took 0 bases from V and 0 from J, leaving 18 bases between them. This CDR3 has 18 residues. Germline CDR1 and CDR2: SGDLS and YYNGEE. Here the CDR3 DNA reads TGTGCCAGCAGCGTAGCGGTTGGGGGTACCCCGTACCAAGAGACCCAGTACTTC. It yields the protein CASSVAVGGTPYQETQYF.

This chain uses TRBV6-1 with TRBJ2-3; 7 bases agree with TRBD2. The CDR3 extends over 14 amino acids. Germline V CDR1 and CDR2: MNHNS, SASEGT. The V segment lost 8 bases and the J segment 5 bases; nucleotides outside the gene matches: 10. CDR3 DNA sequence: TGTGCCAGCCTTGGACTAGTCCGGGTAGATACGCAGTATTTT. Its protein product is CASLGLVRVDTQYF.